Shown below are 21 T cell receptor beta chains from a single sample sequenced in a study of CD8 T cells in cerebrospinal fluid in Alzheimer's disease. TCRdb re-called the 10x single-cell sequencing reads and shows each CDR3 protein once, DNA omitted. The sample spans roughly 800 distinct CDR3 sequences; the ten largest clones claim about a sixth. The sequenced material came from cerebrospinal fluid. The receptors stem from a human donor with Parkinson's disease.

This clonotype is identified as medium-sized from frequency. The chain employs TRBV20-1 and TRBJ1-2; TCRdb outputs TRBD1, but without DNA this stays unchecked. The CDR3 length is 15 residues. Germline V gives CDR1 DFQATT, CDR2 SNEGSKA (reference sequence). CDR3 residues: CGEELRGAGGYGYTF.

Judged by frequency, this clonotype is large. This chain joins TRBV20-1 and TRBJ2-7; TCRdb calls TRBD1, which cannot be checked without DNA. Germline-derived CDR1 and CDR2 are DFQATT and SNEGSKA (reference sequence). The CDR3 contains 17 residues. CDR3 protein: CSARAQGIVVASYEQYF.

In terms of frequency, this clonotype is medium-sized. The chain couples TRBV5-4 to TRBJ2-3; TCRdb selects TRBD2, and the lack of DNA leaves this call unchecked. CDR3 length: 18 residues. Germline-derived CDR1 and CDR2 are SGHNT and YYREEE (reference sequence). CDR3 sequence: CASSPTSGRGARTDTQYF.

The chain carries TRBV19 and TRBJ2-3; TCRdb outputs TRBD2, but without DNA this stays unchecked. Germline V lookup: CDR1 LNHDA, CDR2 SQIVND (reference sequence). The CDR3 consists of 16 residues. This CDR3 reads CASSRSSGGKTDTQYF.

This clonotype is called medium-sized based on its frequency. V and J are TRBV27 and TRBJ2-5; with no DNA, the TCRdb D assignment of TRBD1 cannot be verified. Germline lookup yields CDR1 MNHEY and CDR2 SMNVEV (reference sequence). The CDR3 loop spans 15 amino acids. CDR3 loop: CASSFAGASGETQYF.

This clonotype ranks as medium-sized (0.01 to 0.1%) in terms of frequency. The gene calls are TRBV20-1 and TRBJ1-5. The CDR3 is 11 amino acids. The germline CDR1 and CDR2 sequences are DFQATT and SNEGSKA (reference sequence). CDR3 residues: CSGGPAGLQHF.

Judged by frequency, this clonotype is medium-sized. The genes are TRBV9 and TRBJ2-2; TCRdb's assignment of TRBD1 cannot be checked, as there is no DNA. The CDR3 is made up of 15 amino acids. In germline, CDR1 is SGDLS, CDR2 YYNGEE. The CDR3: CASSSGPPNTGELFF.

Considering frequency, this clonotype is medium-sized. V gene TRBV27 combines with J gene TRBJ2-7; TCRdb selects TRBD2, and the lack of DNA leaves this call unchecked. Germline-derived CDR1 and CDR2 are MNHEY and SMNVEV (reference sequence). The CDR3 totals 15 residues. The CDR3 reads CASSQTRGFGHEQYF.

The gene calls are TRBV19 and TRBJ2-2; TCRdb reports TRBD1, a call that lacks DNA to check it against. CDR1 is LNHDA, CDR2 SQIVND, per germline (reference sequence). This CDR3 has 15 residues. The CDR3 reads CASSPGTGNTGELFF. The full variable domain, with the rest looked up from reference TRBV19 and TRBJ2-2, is DGGITQSPKYLFRKEGQNVTLSCEQNLNHDAMYWYRQDPGQGLRLIYYSQIVNDFQKGDIAEGYSVSREKKESFPLTVTSAQKNPTAFYLCASSPGTGNTGELFFGEGSRLTVL.

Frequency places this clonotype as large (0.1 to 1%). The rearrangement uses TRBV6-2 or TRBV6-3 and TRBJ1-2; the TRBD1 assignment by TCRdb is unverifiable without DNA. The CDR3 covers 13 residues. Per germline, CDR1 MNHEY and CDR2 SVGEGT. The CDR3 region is CASSKTGDNGYTF.

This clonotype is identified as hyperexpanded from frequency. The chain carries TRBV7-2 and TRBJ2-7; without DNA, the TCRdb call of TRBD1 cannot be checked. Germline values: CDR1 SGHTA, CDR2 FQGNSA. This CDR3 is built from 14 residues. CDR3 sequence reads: CASSAPGTTLEQYF.

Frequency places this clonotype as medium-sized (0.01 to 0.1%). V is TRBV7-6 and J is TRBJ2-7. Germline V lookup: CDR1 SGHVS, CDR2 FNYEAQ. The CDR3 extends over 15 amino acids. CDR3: CASSLDGRSSYEQYF.

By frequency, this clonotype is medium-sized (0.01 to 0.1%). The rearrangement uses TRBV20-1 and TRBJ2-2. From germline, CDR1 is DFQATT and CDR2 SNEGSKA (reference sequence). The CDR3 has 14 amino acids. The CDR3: CSARDFRVTGELFF.

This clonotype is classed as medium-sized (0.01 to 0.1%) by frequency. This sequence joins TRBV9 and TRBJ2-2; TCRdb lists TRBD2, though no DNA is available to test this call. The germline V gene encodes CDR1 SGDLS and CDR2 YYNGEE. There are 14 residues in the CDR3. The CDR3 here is CASSVAPLTGELFF.

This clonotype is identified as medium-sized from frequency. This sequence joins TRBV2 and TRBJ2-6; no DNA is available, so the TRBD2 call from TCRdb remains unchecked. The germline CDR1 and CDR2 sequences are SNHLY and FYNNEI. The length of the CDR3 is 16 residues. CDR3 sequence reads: CARGTSGGSGANVLTF.

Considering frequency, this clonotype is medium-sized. The CDR3 sequence is CASSPSGTEVFYGYTF. The chain employs TRBV19 and TRBJ1-2; as DNA is missing, the TRBD1 call by TCRdb cannot be tested. The CDR3 length is 16 residues. The V gene's germline CDR1 is LNHDA and CDR2 SQIVND (reference sequence).

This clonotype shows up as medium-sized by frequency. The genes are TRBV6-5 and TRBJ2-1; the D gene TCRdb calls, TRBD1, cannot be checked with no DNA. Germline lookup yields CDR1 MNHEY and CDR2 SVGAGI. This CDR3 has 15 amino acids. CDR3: CASSYSTGLYNEQFF.

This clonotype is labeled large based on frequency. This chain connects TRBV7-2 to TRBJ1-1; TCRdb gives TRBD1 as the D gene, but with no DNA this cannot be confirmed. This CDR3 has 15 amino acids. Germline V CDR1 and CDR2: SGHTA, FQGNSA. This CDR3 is CASSPLVSAGTEAFF.

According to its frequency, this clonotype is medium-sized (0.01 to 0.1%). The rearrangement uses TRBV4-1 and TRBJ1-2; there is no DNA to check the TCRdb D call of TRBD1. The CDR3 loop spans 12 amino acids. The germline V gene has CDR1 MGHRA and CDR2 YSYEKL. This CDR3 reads CASSPTGYGYTF.

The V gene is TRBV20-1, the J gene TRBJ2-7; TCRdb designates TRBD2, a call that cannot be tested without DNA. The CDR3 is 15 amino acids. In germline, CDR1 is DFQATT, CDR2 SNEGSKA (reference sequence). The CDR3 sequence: CSARDLASGGYEQYF.

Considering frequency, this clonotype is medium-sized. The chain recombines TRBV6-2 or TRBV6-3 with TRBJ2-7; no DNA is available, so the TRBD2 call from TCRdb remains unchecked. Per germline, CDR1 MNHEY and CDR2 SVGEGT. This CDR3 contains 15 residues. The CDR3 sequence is CASSSTSGTHYEQYF.